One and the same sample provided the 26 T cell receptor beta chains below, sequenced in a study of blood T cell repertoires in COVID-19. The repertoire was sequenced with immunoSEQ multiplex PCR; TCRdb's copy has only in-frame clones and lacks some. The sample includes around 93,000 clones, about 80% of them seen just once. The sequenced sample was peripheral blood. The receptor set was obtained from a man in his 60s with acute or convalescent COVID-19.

The DNA for the CDR3 is TGTGCCAGCAGCGCTCCGGGACAGGGAAAGTACGAGCAGTACTTC. This translates into CASSAPGQGKYEQYF. This chain uses TRBV6-5 with TRBJ2-7; 9 bases are a match to TRBD1. The V segment lost 6 bases and the J segment 4 bases; nucleotides outside the gene matches: 10. This CDR3 spans 15 amino acids. Germline V gene lookup returns CDR1 MNHEY and CDR2 SVGAGI.

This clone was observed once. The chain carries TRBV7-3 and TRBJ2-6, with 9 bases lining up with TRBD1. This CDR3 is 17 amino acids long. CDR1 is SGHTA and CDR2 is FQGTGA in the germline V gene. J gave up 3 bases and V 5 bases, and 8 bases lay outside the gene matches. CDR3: CASSPRTGGYGANVLTF. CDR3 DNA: TGTGCCAGCAGCCCCAGAACAGGGGGCTATGGGGCCAACGTCCTGACTTTC.

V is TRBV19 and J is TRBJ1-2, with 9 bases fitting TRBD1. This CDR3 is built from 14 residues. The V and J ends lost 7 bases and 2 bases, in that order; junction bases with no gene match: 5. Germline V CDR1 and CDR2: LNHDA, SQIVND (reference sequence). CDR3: CASIGTGKNYGYTF. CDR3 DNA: TGTGCCAGTATAGGGACAGGGAAGAACTATGGCTACACCTTC.

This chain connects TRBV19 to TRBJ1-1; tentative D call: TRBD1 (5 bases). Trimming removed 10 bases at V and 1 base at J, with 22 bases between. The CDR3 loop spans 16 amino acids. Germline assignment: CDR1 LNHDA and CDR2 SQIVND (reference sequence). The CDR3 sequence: CATRRDSLYPNTEAFF. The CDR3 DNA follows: TGTGCCACCAGACGGGACTCCCTATACCCGAACACTGAAGCTTTCTTT.

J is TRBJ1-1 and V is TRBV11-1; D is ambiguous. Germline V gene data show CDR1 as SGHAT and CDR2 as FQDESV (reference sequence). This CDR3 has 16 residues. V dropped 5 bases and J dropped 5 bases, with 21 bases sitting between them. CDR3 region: CASSIPGGAGSTEAFF. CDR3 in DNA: TGTGCCAGCAGCATCCCAGGAGGCGCAGGTAGTACTGAAGCTTTCTTT.

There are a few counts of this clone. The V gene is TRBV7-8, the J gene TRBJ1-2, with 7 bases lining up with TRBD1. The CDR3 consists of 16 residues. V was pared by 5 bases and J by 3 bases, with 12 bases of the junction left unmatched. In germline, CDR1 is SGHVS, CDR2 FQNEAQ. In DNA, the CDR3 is TGTGCCAGCAGCCTAAACCCCCGGGACAGCGACTATGGCTACACCTTC. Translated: CASSLNPRDSDYGYTF.

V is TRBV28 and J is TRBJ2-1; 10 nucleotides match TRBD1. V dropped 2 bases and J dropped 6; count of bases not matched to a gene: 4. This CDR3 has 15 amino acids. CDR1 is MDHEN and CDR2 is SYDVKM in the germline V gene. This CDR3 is CASSLRQGAINEQFF. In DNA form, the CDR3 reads TGTGCCAGCAGTTTAAGACAGGGGGCGATCAATGAGCAGTTCTTC.

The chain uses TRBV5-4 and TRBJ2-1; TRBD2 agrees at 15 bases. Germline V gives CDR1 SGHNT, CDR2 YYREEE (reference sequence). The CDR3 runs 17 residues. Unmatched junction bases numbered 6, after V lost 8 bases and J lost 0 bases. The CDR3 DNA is TGTGCCAGTCGGACTAGCGGGGGGGGGAGCTCCTACAATGAGCAGTTCTTC. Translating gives CASRTSGGGSSYNEQFF.

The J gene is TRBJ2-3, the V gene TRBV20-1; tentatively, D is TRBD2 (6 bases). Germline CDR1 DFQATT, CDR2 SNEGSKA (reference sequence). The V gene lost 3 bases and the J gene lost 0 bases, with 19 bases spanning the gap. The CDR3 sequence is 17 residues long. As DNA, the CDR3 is TGCAGTGCTAGTACCACCCTCCGGGACTTCAGCACAGATACGCAGTATTTT. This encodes CSASTTLRDFSTDTQYF.

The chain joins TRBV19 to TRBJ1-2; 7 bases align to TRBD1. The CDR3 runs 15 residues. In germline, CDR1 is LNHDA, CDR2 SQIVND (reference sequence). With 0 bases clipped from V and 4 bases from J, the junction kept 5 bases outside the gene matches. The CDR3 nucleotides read TGTGCCAGTAGTATAGATTATCAGGGGGTCTATGGCTACACCTTC. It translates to CASSIDYQGVYGYTF.

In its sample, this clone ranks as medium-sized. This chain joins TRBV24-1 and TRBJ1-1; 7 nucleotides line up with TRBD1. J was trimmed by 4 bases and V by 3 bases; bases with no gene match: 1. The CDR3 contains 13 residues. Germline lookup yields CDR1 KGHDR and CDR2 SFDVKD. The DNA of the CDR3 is TGTGCCACCAGTGATCAGGGGGGCACTGAAGCTTTCTTT. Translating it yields CATSDQGGTEAFF.

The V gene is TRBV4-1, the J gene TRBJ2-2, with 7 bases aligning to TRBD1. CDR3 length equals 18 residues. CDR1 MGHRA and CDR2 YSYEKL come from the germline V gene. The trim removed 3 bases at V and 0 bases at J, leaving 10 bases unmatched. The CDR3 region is CASSQALSGQTNTGELFF. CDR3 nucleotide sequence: TGCGCCAGCAGCCAGGCACTGTCGGGACAGACGAACACCGGGGAGCTGTTTTTT.

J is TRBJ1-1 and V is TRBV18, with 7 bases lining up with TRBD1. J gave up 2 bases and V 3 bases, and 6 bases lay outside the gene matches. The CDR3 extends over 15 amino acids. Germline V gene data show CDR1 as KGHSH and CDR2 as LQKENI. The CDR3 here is CASSPPRTGNTEAFF. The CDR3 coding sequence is TGTGCCAGCTCACCTCCCCGGACAGGCAACACTGAAGCTTTCTTT.

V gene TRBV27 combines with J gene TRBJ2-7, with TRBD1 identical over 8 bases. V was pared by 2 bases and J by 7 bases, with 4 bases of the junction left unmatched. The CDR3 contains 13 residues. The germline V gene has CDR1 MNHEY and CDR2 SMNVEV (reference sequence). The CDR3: CASSLGQGAEQYF. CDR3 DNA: TGTGCCAGCAGTTTAGGGCAGGGGGCAGAGCAGTACTTC.

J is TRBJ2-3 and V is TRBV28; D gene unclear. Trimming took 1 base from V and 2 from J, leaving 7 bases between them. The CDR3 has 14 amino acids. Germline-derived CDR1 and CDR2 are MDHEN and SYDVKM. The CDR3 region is CASSLFWATDTQYF. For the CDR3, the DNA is TGTGCCAGCAGTTTATTCTGGGCCACAGATACGCAGTATTTT.

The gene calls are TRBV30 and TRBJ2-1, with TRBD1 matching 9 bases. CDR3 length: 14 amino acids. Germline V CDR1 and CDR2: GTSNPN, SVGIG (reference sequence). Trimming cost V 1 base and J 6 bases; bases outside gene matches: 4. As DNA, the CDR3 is TGTGCCTGGAGTGGGGGACAGGGTATCAATGAGCAGTTCTTC. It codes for CAWSGGQGINEQFF.

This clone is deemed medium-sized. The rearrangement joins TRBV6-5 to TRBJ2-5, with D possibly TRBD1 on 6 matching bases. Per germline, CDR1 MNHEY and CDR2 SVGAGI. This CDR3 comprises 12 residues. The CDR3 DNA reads TGTGCAGTGAAGGGGGAACAAGAGACCCAGTACTTC. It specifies CAVKGEQETQYF.

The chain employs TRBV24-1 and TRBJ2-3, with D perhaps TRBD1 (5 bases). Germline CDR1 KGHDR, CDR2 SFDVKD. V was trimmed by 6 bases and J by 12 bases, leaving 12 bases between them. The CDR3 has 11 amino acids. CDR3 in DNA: TGTGCCACCAGTTACCAGGGAACACAGTATTTT. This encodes CATSYQGTQYF.

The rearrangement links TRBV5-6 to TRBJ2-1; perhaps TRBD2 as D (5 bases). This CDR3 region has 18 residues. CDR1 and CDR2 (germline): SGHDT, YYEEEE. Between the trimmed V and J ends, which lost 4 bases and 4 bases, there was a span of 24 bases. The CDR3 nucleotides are TGTGCCAGCAGCGCCCTGAGACCAGAGGAGGATAAATACAATGAGCAGTTCTTC. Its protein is CASSALRPEEDKYNEQFF.

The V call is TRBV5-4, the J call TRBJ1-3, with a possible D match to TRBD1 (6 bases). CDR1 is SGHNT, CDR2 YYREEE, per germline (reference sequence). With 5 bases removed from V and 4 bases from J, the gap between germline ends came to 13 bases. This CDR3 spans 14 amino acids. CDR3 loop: CASSQRTEGNTIYF. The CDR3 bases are TGTGCCAGCAGTCAGAGGACAGAGGGAAACACCATATATTTT.

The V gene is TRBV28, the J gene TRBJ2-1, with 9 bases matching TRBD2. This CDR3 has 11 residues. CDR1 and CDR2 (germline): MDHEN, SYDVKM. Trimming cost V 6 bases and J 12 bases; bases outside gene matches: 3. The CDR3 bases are TGTGCCAGCAGCCCGCGGGGGGGGCAGTTCTTC. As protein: CASSPRGGQFF. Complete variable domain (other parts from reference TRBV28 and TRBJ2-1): DVKVTQSSRYLVKRTGEKVFLECVQDMDHENMFWYRQDPGLGLRLIYFSYDVKMKEKGDIPEGYSVSREKKERFSLILESASTNQTSMYLCASSPRGGQFFGPGTRLTVL.

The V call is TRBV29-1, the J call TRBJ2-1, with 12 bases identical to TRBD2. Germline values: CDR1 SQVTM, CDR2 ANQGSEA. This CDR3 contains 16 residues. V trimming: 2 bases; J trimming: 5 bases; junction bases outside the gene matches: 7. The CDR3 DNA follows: TGCAGCGTTGAAATCCTAGCGGGAGGGCGGAACAATGAGCAGTTCTTC. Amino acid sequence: CSVEILAGGRNNEQFF.

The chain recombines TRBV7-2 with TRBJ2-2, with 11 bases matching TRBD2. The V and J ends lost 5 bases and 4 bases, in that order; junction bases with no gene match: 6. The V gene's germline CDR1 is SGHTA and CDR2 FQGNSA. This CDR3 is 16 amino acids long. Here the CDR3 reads CASSPGLAVSTGELFF. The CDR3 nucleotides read TGTGCCAGCAGCCCGGGACTAGCGGTGAGCACCGGGGAGCTGTTTTTT.

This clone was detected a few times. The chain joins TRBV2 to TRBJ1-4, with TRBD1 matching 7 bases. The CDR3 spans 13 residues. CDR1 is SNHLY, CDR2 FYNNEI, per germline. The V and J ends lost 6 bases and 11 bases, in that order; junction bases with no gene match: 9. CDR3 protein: CASRELLQGKLFF. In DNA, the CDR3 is TGTGCCAGCAGGGAATTATTACAGGGGAAACTGTTTTTT. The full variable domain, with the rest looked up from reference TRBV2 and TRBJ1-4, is EPEVTQTPSHQVTQMGQEVILRCVPISNHLYFYWYRQILGQKVEFLVSFYNNEISEKSEIFDDQFSVERPDGSNFTLKIRSTKLEDSAMYFCASRELLQGKLFFGSGTQLSVL.

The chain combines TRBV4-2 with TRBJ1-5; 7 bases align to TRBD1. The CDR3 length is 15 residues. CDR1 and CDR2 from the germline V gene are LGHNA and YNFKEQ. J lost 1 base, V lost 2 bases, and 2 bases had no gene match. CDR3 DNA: TGTGCCAGCAGCCAACCGGGACAGAGCAATCAGCCCCAGCATTTT. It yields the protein CASSQPGQSNQPQHF.

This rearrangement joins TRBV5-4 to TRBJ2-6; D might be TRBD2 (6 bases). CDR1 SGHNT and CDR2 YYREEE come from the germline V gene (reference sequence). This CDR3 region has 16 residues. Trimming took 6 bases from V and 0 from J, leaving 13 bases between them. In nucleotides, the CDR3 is TGTGCCAGCATGCGGGACCGAGGCTCTGGGGCCAACGTCCTGACTTTC. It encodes CASMRDRGSGANVLTF.